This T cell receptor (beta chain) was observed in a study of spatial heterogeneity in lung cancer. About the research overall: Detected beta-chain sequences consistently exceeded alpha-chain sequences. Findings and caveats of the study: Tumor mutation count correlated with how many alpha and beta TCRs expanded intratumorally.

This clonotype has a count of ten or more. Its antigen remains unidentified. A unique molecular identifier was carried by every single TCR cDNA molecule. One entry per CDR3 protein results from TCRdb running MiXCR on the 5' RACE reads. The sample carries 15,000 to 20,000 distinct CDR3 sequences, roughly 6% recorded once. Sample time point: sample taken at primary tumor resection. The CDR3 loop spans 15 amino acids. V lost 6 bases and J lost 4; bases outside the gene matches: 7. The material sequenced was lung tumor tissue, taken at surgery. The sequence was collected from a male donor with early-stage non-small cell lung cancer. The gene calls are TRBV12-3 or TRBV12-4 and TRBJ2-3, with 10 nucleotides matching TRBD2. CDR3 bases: TGTGCCAGCAGATCAGCGGGAGGGCCTGCAGATACGCAGTATTTT. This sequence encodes CASRSAGGPADTQYF.